This T cell receptor (beta chain) appears in the sequencing data of a study of blood T cell repertoires in COVID-19. The overall study: The United States, Italy and Spain supplied acute and convalescent COVID-19 samples.

Trimming took 3 bases from V and 8 from J, leaving 23 bases between them. CDR1 is SGHDT and CDR2 is YYEEEE in the germline V gene. The CDR3 runs 16 residues. The assay was immunoSEQ multiplex PCR, and TCRdb's table has in-frame clones only and misses some. The sample yields 250,000 to 400,000 clones, around 87% seen once. Across about two dozen US areas, participants ranged in age from 18 to 89 years. Assignments of participants to cohorts depended upon their own reported clinical history. Cohort 3 donors were reported recovered after two negative PCRs, clearance, or symptom resolution. Sequenced material: PBMCs or T cells enriched from blood (not recorded which). The TCR comes from a woman in her twenties or thirties who had recovered from COVID-19. V and J are TRBV5-6 and TRBJ1-2; D not certain. DNA of the CDR3: TGTGCCAGCAGCTCCATAACAATACAGAGAACCTACGGCTACACCTTC. This translates into CASSSITIQRTYGYTF.